The rows below give T cell receptor beta chains drawn from one sample of a study of OX40 agonist ivuxolimab in advanced cancers. Using immunoSEQ multiplex PCR, the repertoire was profiled, and TCRdb retains in-frame clones only, with some absent. The table lists roughly 90,000 clones, roughly 88% of them singletons, with 0.33% in the top ten. Sequenced here: CD4+ or CD8+ T cells sorted from blood, sampled in a trial of the OX40 agonist ivuxolimab. All receptors derive from an adult with an advanced solid tumor such as melanoma, head and neck, liver or kidney cancer. Both conserved end residues are part of each CDR3. A D gene is named only where the DNA matches it firmly.

D gene: -; V gene: TRBV7-8; J gene: TRBJ2-3; CDR3 protein: CASSLGVRSRVSTDTQYF; CDR3 DNA: TGTGCCAGCAGCTTAGGGGTACGGTCTAGGGTTTCCACAGATACGCAGTATTTT
D gene: TRBD1; V gene: TRBV5-8; J gene: TRBJ2-4; CDR3 protein: CASSFGNRGNIQYF; CDR3 DNA: TGTGCCAGCAGCTTCGGAAACAGGGGAAACATTCAGTACTTC
D gene: -; V gene: TRBV11-2; J gene: TRBJ2-7; CDR3 protein: CASSSLDEQYF; CDR3 DNA: TGTGCCAGCAGCTCCCTCGACGAGCAGTACTTC
D gene: TRBD2; V gene: TRBV4-1; J gene: TRBJ2-4; CDR3 protein: CASSHGLAGGPGAKNIQYF; CDR3 DNA: TGCGCCAGCAGCCATGGACTAGCGGGAGGGCCGGGAGCCAAAAACATTCAGTACTTC
D gene: -; V gene: TRBV4-3; J gene: TRBJ2-3; CDR3 protein: CASSRGVYTDTQYF; CDR3 DNA: TGCGCCAGCAGCCGGGGGGTCTACACAGATACGCAGTATTTT
D gene: -; V gene: TRBV15; J gene: TRBJ2-7; CDR3 protein: CATSQGGGSYEQYF; CDR3 DNA: TGTGCCACCAGCCAAGGGGGGGGTTCCTACGAGCAGTACTTC
D gene: TRBD1; V gene: TRBV18; J gene: TRBJ1-1; CDR3 protein: CASSRDSGNTEAFF; CDR3 DNA: TGTGCCAGCTCACGGGACAGCGGAAACACTGAAGCTTTCTTT
D gene: -; V gene: TRBV5-1; J gene: TRBJ2-3; CDR3 protein: CASSFGTGGTDTQYF; CDR3 DNA: TGCGCCAGCAGCTTTGGGACGGGGGGCACAGATACGCAGTATTTT
D gene: -; V gene: TRBV7-9; J gene: TRBJ1-2; CDR3 protein: CASSLRGGTSGYTF; CDR3 DNA: TGTGCCAGCAGCCTCCGGGGTGGGACCTCTGGCTACACCTTC
D gene: -; V gene: TRBV6-5; J gene: TRBJ2-7; CDR3 protein: CASSRDRRFGEQYF; CDR3 DNA: TGTGCCAGCAGTCGGGACCGGAGGTTTGGAGAGCAGTACTTC